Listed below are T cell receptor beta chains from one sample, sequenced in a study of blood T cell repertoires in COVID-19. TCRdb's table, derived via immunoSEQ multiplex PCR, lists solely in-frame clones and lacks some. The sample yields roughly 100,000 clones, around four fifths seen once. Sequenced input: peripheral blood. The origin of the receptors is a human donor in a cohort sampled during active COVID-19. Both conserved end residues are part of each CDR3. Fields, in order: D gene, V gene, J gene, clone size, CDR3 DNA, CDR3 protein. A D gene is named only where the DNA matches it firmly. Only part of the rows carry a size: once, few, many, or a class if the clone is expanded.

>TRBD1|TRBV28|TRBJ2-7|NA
TGTGCCAGCAGTACCACGGGACAGGGGGTGGGCGAGCAGTACTTC
CASSTTGQGVGEQYF
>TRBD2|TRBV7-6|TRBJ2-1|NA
TGTGCCAGCAGCCGGACTAGCGGGGGTAACCGGTTTCTGTTCTTC
CASSRTSGGNRFLFF
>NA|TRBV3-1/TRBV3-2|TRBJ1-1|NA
TGTGCCAGCAGCCAAGGGGCCGTAAGAGCTTTCTTT
CASSQGAVRAFF
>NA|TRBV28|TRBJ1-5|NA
TGTGCCACCTTAATCACAGGGTATCAGCCCCAGCATTTT
CATLITGYQPQHF
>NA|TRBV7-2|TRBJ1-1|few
TGTGCCAGCAGCCTCGGGCCGACTCCAGGGCTTGAAGCTTTCTTT
CASSLGPTPGLEAFF
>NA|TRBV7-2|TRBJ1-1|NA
TGTGCCAGCAGCTTAGGAGGTTTGGGCACTGAAGCTTTCTTT
CASSLGGLGTEAFF
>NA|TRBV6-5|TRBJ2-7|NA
TGTGCCAGCAGTTATTCCGCCAGCTCCTACGAGCAGTACTTC
CASSYSASSYEQYF
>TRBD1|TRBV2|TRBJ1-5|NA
TGTGCCAGCAAGAGGGGGCAAAGGGACAATCAGCCCCAGCATTTT
CASKRGQRDNQPQHF
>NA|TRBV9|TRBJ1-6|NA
TGTGCCAGCAGCGTAGGAACGGGAATAGATTCACCCCTCCACTTT
CASSVGTGIDSPLHF
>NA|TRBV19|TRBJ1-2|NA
TGTTGCGCGGGTCGGAACTATGGCTACACCTTC
CCAGRNYGYTF
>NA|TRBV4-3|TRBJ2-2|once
TGCGCCAGCAGCCAAGAGGCCATCAAACCCCTGAACACCGGGGAGCTGTTTTTT
CASSQEAIKPLNTGELFF
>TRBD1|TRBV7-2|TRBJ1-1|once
TGTGCCAGCAGCTCGGGACAGGGGGTGGGGAACACTGAAGCTTTCTTT
CASSSGQGVGNTEAFF
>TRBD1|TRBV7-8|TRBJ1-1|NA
TGTGCCAGCAGCCTCCCGCGGGACAGGGGCTCGGCTACTGAAGCTTTCTTT
CASSLPRDRGSATEAFF
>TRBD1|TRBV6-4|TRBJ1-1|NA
TGTGCCAGCGGCCAGGGGGCGGAGGTAAACACTGAAGCTTTCTTT
CASGQGAEVNTEAFF
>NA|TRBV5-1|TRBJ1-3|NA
TGCGCCAGCAGCCGAGTCGGGGGGCCGGGTGGAAACACCATATATTTT
CASSRVGGPGGNTIYF
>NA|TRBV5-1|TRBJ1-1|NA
TGCGCCAGCAGCCCCGACGAGGCGTGGAACACTGAAGCTTTCTTT
CASSPDEAWNTEAFF
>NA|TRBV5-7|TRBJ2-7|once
TGTGCCAGCAGCTTGGTATCCGAGCAGTACTTC
CASSLVSEQYF
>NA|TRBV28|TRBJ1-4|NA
TGTGCCAGCAGTTTGGGGGCCGGGACGATGAATGAAAAACTGTTTTTT
CASSLGAGTMNEKLFF
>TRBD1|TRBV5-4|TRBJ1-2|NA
TGTGCCAGCAGCTCACCCGGACAGGGGGAAAACTATGGCTACACCTTC
CASSSPGQGENYGYTF
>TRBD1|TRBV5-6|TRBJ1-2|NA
TGTGCCAGCAGCGGAACTTACAGGGGTTTTGACTACACCTTC
CASSGTYRGFDYTF
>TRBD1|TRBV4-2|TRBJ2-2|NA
TGTGCCAGCGGTGGACAGGGGGCTAACACCGGGGAGCTGTTTTTT
CASGGQGANTGELFF
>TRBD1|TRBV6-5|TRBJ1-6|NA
TGTGCCAGCAGTCCCGGCAGGGGGAGGTCACCCCTCCACTTT
CASSPGRGRSPLHF
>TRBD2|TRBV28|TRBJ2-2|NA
TGTGCCAGCAAGGGTGGCGGGGGGGCCGACACCGGGGAGCTGTTTTTT
CASKGGGGADTGELFF
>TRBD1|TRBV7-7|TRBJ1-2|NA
TGTGCTAGCAGCCAGGGACAGGGGAATAACTATGGCTACACCTTC
CASSQGQGNNYGYTF
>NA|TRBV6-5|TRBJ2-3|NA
TGTGCCAGCAGTTACGCCCCGGCAGATACGCAGTATTTT
CASSYAPADTQYF
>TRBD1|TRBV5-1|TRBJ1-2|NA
TGCGCCAGCAGCGTGGGGACAGGGGAAGGCTACACCTTC
CASSVGTGEGYTF
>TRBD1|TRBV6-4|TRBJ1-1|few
TGTGCCAGCAGACAGGGGTCTGAAGCTTTCTTT
CASRQGSEAFF
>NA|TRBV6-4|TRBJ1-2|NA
TGTGCCAGCAGATCCGGGACAACGAATGGTGGCTACACCTTC
CASRSGTTNGGYTF
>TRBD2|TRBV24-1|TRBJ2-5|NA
TGTGCCACCAGTGAGGCTAGCGGGATAGAGACCCAGTACTTC
CATSEASGIETQYF
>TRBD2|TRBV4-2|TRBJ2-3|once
TGTGCCAGCAGCCATCGCGCTCCCAATCTAGCGGGGGGGATCACAGATACGCAGTATTTT
CASSHRAPNLAGGITDTQYF
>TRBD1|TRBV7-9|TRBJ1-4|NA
TGTGCCAGCAGCTTATCAGGGGGACCGGCGAATGAAAAACTGTTTTTT
CASSLSGGPANEKLFF
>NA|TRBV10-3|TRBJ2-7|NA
TGTGCCATCAGTTTACAGGTGGTGGGCGAGCAGTACTTC
CAISLQVVGEQYF
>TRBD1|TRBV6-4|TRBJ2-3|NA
TGTGCCAGCAGTGACTCAGGGGGCGCGTCAGATACGCAGTATTTT
CASSDSGGASDTQYF
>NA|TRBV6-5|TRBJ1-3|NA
TGTGCCAGCAGGAACAGTGTCTCTGGAAACACCATATATTTT
CASRNSVSGNTIYF
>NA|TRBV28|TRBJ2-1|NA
TGTGCCAGCTATTCGGTCGGTCGAAACAATGAGCAGTTCTTC
CASYSVGRNNEQFF
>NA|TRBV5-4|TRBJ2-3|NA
TGTGCCAGCAGCCTGAGACAGGACTGGAGCACAGATACGCAGTATTTT
CASSLRQDWSTDTQYF
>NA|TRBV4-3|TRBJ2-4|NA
TGCGCCAGCAGCCAAGAAGGGTGGGGGGAAGCCAAAAACATTCAGTACTTC
CASSQEGWGEAKNIQYF
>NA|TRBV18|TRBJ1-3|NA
TGTGCCAGCTCATCGAAGCTAACCGGAGACCCCATATATTTT
CASSSKLTGDPIYF
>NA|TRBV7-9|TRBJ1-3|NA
TGTGCCAGCAGCTTAGATCGGTACTCTGGAAACACCATATATTTT
CASSLDRYSGNTIYF
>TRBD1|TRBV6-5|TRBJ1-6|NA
TGTGCCAGCCGGACAGGGGGTAATTCACCCCTCCACTTT
CASRTGGNSPLHF
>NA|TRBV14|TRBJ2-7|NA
TGTGCCAGCAGCCAATATGGCAGGGCCAACGAGCAGTACTTC
CASSQYGRANEQYF
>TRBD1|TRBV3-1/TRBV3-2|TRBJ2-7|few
TGTGCCAGCAGCCAAGGGACAGGGTGGTACGAGCAGTACTTC
CASSQGTGWYEQYF
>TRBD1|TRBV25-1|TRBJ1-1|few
TGTGCCAGCAGTGTCAGGGGGCTGGGGGGCACTGAAGCTTTCTTT
CASSVRGLGGTEAFF
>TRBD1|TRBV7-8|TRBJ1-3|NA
TGTGCCAGCAGCTTATACAGGGGCTCTGGAAACACCATATATTTT
CASSLYRGSGNTIYF
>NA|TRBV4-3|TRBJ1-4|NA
TGCGCCAGCAGCCAGGCATTCAGGGTAACTAATGAAAAACTGTTTTTT
CASSQAFRVTNEKLFF
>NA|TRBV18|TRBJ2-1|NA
TGTGCCAGCTCACCGTACTCAGGTGGCAATGAGCAGTTCTTC
CASSPYSGGNEQFF
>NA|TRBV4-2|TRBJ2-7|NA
TGTGCCAGCAGCCAAGAAACGAGCTCCTACGAGCAGTACTTC
CASSQETSSYEQYF
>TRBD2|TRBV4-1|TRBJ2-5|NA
TGCGCCAGCAGCCAAGATCGGGCTAGCGGAGCCCAAGAGACCCAGTACTTC
CASSQDRASGAQETQYF